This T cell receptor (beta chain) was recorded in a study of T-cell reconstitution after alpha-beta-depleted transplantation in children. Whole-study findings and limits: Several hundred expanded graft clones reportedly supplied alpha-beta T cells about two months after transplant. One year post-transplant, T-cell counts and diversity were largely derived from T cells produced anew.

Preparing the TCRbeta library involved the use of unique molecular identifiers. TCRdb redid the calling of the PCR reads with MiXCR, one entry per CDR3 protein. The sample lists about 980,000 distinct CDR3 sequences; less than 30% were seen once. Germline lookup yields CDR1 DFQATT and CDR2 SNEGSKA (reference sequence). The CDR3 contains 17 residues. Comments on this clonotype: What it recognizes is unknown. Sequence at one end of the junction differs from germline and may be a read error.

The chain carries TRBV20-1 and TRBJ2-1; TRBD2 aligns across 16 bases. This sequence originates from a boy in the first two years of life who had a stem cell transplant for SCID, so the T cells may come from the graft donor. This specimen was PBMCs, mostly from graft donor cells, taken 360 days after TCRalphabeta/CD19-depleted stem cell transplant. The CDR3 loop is CCARKGLAGGPYNEQFF. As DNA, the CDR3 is TGCTGTGCTAGAAAGGGACTAGCGGGGGGGCCCTACAATGAGCAGTTCTTC.